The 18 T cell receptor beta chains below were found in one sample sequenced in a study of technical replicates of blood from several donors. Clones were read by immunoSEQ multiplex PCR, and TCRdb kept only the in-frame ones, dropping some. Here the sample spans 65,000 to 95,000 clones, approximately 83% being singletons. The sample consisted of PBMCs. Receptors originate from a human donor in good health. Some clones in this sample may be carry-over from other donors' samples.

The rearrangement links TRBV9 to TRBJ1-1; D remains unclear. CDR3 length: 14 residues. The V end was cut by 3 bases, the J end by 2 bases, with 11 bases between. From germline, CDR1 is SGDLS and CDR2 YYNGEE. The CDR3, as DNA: TGTGCCAGCAGCGCGCTAGCGGGTAACACTGAAGCTTTCTTT. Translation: CASSALAGNTEAFF.

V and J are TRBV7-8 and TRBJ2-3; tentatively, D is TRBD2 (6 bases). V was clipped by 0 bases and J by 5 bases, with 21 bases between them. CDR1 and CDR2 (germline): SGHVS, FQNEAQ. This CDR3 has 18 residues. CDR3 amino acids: CASSLADTAGRWEDTQYF. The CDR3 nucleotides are TGTGCCAGCAGCTTAGCGGATACGGCGGGAAGATGGGAAGATACGCAGTATTTT. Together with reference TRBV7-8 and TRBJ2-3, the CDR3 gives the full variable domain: GAGVSQSPRYKVAKRGQDVALRCDPISGHVSLFWYQQALGQGPEFLTYFQNEAQLDKSGLPSDRFFAERPEGSVSTLKIQRTQQEDSAVYLCASSLADTAGRWEDTQYFGPGTRLTVL.

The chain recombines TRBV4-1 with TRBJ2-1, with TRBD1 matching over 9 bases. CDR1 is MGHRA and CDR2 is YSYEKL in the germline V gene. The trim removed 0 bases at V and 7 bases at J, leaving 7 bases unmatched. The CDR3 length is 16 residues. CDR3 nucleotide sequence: TGCGCCAGCAGCCAAGATATACAGGGGGCTCGGAATGAGCAGTTCTTC. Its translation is CASSQDIQGARNEQFF.

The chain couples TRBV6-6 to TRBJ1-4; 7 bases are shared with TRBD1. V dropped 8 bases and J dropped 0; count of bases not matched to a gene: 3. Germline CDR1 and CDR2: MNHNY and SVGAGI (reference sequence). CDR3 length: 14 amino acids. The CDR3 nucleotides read TGTGCCAGCGATGACAGGGCAACTAATGAAAAACTGTTTTTT. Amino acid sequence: CASDDRATNEKLFF.

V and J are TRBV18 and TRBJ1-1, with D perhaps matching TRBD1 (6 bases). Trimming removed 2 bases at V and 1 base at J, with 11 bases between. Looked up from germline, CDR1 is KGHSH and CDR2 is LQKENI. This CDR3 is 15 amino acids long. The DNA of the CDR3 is TGTGCCAGCTCACCAGGACAGCTTGGGAACACTGAAGCTTTCTTT. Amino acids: CASSPGQLGNTEAFF.

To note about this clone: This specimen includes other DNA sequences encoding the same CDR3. The CDR3 DNA reads as TGTGCCAGCAGTTTGACAGGGCTAAATCAGCCCCAGCATTTT. Translation: CASSLTGLNQPQHF. The chain carries TRBV6-5 and TRBJ1-5; 7 bases map to TRBD1. The CDR3 has 14 amino acids. V trimming: 4 bases; J trimming: 4 bases; junction bases outside the gene matches: 4. Per the germline V gene, CDR1 is MNHEY and CDR2 is SVGAGI.

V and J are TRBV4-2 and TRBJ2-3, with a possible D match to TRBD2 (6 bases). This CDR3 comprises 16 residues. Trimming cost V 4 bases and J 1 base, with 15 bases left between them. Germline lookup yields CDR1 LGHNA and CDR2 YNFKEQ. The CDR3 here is CASSPHRGGGTDTQYF. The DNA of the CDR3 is TGTGCCAGCAGCCCGCATCGGGGAGGCGGCACAGATACGCAGTATTTT.

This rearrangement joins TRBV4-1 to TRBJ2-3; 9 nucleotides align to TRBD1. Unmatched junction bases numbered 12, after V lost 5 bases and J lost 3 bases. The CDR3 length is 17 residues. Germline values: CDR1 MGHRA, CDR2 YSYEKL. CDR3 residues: CASSSGQGTSLTDTQYF. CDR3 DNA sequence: TGCGCCAGCAGCTCGGGACAGGGAACTTCCTTAACAGATACGCAGTATTTT.

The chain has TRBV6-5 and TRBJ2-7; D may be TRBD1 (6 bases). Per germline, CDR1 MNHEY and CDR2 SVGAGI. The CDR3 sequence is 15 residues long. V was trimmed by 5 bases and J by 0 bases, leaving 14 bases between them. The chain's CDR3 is CASSRKMGHSYEQYF. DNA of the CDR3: TGTGCCAGCAGTCGGAAGATGGGACACTCCTACGAGCAGTACTTC.

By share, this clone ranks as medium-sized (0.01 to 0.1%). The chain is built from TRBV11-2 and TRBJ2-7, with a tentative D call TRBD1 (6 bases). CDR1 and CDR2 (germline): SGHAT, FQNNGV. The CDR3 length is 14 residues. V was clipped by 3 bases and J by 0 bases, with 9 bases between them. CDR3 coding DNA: TGTGCCAGCAGCTTTCGGGACATCTCCTACGAGCAGTACTTC. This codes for CASSFRDISYEQYF.

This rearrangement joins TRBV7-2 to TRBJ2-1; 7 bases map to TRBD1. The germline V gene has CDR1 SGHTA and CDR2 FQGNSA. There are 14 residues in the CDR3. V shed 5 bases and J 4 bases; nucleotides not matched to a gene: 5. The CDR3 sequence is CASSPGQSYNEQFF. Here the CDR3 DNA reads TGTGCCAGCAGCCCGGGACAGAGTTACAATGAGCAGTTCTTC.

CDR3 DNA: TGTGCCAGCTTTCCCCGGACAGGGGGGCGGATGAACACTGAAGCTTTCTTT. Protein product: CASFPRTGGRMNTEAFF. The V gene is TRBV19, the J gene TRBJ1-1; 10 nucleotides align to TRBD1. This CDR3 has 17 residues. The trim removed 9 bases at V and 0 bases at J, leaving 13 bases unmatched. CDR1 is LNHDA and CDR2 is SQIVND in the germline V gene (reference sequence).

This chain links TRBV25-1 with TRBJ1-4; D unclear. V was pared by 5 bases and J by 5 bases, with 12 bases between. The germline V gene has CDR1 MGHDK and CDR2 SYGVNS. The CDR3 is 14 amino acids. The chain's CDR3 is CASSISRGNEKLFF. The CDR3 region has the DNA TGTGCCAGCAGTATCAGCCGGGGAAATGAAAAACTGTTTTTT.

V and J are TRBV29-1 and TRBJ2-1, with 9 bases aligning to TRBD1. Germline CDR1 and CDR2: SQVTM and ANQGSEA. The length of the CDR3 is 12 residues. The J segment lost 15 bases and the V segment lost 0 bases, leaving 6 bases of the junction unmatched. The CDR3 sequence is CSVEDETGGVFF. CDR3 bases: TGCAGCGTTGAAGATGAAACAGGGGGCGTGTTCTTC.

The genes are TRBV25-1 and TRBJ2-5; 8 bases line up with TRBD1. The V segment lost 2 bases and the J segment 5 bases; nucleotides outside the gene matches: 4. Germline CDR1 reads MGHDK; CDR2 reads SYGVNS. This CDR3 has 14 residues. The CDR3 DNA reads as TGTGCCAGCAGTGAAGGACAGGGTTCGGAGACCCAGTACTTC. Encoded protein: CASSEGQGSETQYF.

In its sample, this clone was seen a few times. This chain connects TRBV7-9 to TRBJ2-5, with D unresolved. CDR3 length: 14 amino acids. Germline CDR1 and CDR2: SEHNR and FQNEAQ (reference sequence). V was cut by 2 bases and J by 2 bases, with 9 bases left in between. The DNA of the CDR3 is TGTGCCAGCAGCTTACTCGGTTTGCAAGAGACCCAGTACTTC. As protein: CASSLLGLQETQYF.

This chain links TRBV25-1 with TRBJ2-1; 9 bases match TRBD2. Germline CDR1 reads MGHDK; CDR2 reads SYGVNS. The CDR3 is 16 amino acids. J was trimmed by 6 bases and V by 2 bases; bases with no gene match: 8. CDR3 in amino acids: CASSEPRGGRVNEQFF. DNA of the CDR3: TGTGCCAGCAGTGAACCCAGGGGCGGGAGGGTCAATGAGCAGTTCTTC. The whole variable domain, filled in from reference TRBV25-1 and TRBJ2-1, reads EADIYQTPRYLVIGTGKKITLECSQTMGHDKMYWYQQDPGMELHLIHYSYGVNSTEKGDLSSESTVSRIRTEHFPLTLESARPSHTSQYLCASSEPRGGRVNEQFFGPGTRLTVL.

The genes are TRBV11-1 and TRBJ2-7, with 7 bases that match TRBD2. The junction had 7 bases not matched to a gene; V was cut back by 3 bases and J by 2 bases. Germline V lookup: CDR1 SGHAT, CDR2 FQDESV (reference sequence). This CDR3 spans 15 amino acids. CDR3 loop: CASSFIAGATYEQYF. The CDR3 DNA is TGTGCCAGCAGCTTCATCGCGGGAGCCACCTACGAGCAGTACTTC.